This T cell receptor beta chain is drawn from a study of cytotoxic CD8 clonotypes in ibrutinib-treated CLL. About the study: Response sampling came at median approximately a year of treatment, ranging roughly 6 to 36 months. Study observations and caveats: Rising at ibrutinib response, clonality subsequently fell back toward baseline at progression.

This clone was observed a handful of times. Its target is unknown. V shed 5 bases and J shed 11 bases, with 12 bases lying between them. The germline CDR1 and CDR2 sequences are SGHVS and FQNEAQ. The CDR3 covers 11 residues. Sequencing was designed to attain a depth spanning 1 in 200,000 to 1 in 1 million T cells. Assay used: immunoSEQ multiplex PCR; TCRdb lists only in-frame clones, some missing. Of some 70,000 clones detected, around 68% appear once; the ten largest clones hold more than 4.5%. This rearrangement joins TRBV7-8 to TRBJ1-2, with D maybe TRBD1 (6 bases). The sequence was collected from a human donor with chronic lymphocytic leukemia. The starting material was PBMCs, obtained after 12 months of ibrutinib treatment. Written as DNA, the CDR3 is TGTGCCAGCAGCCGTACAGGGACTTACACCTTC. Its translation: CASSRTGTYTF.